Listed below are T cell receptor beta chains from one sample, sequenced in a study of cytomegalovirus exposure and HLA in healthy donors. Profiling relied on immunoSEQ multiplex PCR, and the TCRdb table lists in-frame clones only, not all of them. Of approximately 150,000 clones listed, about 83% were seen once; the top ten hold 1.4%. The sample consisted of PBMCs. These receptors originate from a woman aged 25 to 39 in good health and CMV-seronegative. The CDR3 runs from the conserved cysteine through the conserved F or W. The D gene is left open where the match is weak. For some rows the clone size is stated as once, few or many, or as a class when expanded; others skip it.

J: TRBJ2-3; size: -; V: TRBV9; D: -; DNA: TGTGCCAGCAGCGTGGGCGGAGGAGGGACAGATACGCAGTATTTT; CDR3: CASSVGGGGTDTQYF
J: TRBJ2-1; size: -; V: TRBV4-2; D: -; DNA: TGTGCCAGCAGCCAGAATCAGGGTATGAGTGAGCAGTTCTTC; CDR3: CASSQNQGMSEQFF
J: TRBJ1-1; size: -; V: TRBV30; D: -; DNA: TGTGCCTGGAGTGTAGCCAGGGGACGGACGAACACTGAAGCTTTCTTT; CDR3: CAWSVARGRTNTEAFF
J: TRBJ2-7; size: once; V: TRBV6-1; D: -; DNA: TGTGCCAGCAGTCAGGGGATCTCCTACGAGCAGTACTTC; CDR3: CASSQGISYEQYF
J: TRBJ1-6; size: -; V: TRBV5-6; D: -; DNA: TGTGCCAGCAGCTTGAGGGGTTACTCACCCCTCCACTTT; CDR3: CASSLRGYSPLHF
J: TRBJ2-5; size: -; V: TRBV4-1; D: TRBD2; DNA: TGCGCCAGCAGCCAAGTTGGCGGGACTAGCGGGGGGCAAGAGACCCAGTACTTC; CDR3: CASSQVGGTSGGQETQYF
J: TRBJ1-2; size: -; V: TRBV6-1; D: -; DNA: TGTGCCAGCAGTGCTTCAGGGTATGGCTACACCTTC; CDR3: CASSASGYGYTF
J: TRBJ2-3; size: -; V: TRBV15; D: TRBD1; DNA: TGTGCCACCAGCAGCGACCGGACAGGCTCCAGGGATACGCAGTATTTT; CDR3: CATSSDRTGSRDTQYF
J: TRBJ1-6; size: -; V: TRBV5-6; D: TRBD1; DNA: TGTGCCAGCAGCTTTTTCCCCGGGACAGATTATAATTCACCCCTCCACTTT; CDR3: CASSFFPGTDYNSPLHF
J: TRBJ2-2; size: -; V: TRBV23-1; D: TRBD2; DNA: TGCGCCAGCAGCCAAACCCGACTAGCGGGGCGGTCCGGCGGGGAGCTGTTTTTT; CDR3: CASSQTRLAGRSGGELFF
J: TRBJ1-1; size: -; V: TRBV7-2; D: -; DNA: TGTGCCAGCAGCTCGGACAGCCCTGAAGCTTTCTTT; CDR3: CASSSDSPEAFF
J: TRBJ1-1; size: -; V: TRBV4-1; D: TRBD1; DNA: TGCGCCAGCAGCCAGTATTCAGGGGGTATTTCTGAAGCTTTCTTT; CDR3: CASSQYSGGISEAFF
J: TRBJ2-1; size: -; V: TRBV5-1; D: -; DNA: TGCGCCAGCCGAAAAGACAGCAACAATGAGCAGTTCTTC; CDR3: CASRKDSNNEQFF
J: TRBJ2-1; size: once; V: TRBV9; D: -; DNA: TGTGCCAGCAGCCTGGGGACTCTTGGAGCGCGTGAGCAGTTCTTC; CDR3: CASSLGTLGAREQFF
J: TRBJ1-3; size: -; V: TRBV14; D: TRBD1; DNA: TGTGCCAGCAGCCCTACAGGGGTATCTGGAAACACCATATATTTT; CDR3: CASSPTGVSGNTIYF
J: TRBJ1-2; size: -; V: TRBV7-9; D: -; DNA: TGTGCCAGCAGCGTCCTGGTCGTGGAGCCGAGAGATGGCTACACCTTC; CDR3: CASSVLVVEPRDGYTF
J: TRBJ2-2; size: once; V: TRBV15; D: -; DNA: TGTGCCACCAGCAGAGATCGTCGGACACCTAAAGAACTTACCGGGGAGCTGTTTTTT; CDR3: CATSRDRRTPKELTGELFF
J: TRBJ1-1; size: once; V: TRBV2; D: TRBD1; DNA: TGTGCCAGCAGTAACCGGACAGGCGGAGTCTTT; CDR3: CASSNRTGGVF
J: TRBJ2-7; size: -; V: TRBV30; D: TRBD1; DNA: TGTGCCTGTCTCTTGCGGACAGGGGGGTCCTACGAGCAGTACTTC; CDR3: CACLLRTGGSYEQYF
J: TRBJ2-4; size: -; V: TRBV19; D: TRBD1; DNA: TGTGCCAGTAGTATCCGGGACAGGGGGAACATTCAGTACTTC; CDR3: CASSIRDRGNIQYF
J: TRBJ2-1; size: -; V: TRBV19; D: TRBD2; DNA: TGTGCCAGTAGTATAGGCGGGGGGGCGGGCAATGAGCAGTTCTTC; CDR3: CASSIGGGAGNEQFF
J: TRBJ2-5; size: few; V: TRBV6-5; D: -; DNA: TGTGCCAGCAGTTACGCGGGGAGCCAGTACTTC; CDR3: CASSYAGSQYF
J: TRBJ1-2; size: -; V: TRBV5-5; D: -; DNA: TGTGCCAGCAGTTACAGGGACGGCAACTTCTATGGCTACACCTTC; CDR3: CASSYRDGNFYGYTF
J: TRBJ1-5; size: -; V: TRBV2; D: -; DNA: TGTGCCAGCAGCCCCACAGGGAACAATCAGCCCCAGCATTTT; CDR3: CASSPTGNNQPQHF
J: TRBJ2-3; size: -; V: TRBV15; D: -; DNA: TGTGCCACCAGCATGGGGGCCGTTGGGGCAGATACGCAGTATTTT; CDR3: CATSMGAVGADTQYF
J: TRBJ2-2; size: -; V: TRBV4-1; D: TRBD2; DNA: TGCGCCAGCAGCCAAGAGAAGCGGGGGTTGATCGGGGAGCTGTTTTTT; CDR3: CASSQEKRGLIGELFF
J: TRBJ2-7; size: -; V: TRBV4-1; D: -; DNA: TGCGCCAGCAGCCAAGTGTATGATTTGGCCCACGAGCAGTACTTC; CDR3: CASSQVYDLAHEQYF
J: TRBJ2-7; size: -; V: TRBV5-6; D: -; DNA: TGTGCCAGCAGCCCCCGACTGGGCTCCTACGAGCAGTACTTC; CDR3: CASSPRLGSYEQYF
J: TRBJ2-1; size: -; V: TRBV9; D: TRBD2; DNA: TGTGCCAGCAGCCGCGGAGGACTAGCGGGGATTAGCTCCTACAATGAGCAGTTCTTC; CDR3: CASSRGGLAGISSYNEQFF
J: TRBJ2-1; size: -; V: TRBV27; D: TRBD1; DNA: TGTGCCAGCGGGTCGGGGTGGGGGGGACAGGGGGACCATGAGCAGTTCTTC; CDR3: CASGSGWGGQGDHEQFF
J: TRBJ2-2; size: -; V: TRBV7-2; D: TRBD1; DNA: TGTGCCAGCAGCACCCACAGGGGCCCGAACACCGGGGAGCTGTTTTTT; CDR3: CASSTHRGPNTGELFF
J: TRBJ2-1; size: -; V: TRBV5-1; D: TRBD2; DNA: TGCGCCAGCAGCGTAGGGACTAGCGGGAGACATGAGCAGTTCTTC; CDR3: CASSVGTSGRHEQFF
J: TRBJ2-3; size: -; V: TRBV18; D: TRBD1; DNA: TGTGCCAGCTCACCAACCAGTTACAGGGGGCGCAGGACAGATACGCAGTATTTT; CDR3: CASSPTSYRGRRTDTQYF
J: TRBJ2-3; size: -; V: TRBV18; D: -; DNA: TGTGCCAGCTCACCACTGGCAGGGATGGCTAGCACAGATACGCAGTATTTT; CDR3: CASSPLAGMASTDTQYF
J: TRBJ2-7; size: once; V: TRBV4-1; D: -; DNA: TGCGCCAGCAGCCAAGTTCAGTCGGAACCTCGGGACGAGCAGTACTTC; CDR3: CASSQVQSEPRDEQYF
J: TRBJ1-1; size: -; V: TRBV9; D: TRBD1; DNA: TGTGCCAGCAGCGCTAGGGGACAGTCAACGGCTGAAGCTTTCTTT; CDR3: CASSARGQSTAEAFF
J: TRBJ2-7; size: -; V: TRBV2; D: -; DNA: TGTGCCAGCAAGTCGGGTGAGCAGTACTTC; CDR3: CASKSGEQYF
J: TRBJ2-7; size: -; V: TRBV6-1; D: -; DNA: TGTGCCAGCAGTGTAGCGACATTATCCGAGCAGTACTTC; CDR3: CASSVATLSEQYF
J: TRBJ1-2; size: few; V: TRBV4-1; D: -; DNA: TGCGCCAGCAGCCAACAGGGCGGCTATGGCTACACCTTC; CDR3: CASSQQGGYGYTF
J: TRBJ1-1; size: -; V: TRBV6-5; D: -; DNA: TGTGCCAGCAGTTACTTTGGAGGGATCGGCACTGAAGCTTTCTTT; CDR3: CASSYFGGIGTEAFF
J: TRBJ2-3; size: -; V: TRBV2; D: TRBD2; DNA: TGTGCCAGCAGTGAAGTAGCGGGGGGGTTAGATACGCAGTATTTT; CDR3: CASSEVAGGLDTQYF
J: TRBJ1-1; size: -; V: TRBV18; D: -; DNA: TGTGCCAGCTCACCACGGACAAATAAGAACACTGAAGCTTTCTTT; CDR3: CASSPRTNKNTEAFF
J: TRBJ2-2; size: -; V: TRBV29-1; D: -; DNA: TGCAGCGTCAGGAAGATTAGCGCCGGGGAGCTGTTTTTT; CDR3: CSVRKISAGELFF
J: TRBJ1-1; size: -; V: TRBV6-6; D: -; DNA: TGTGCCAGCAAGGGAGCGAAGAACACTGAAGCTTTCTTT; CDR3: CASKGAKNTEAFF
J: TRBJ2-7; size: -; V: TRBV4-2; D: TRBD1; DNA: TGTGCCAGCAGCCGAACAAGACAGGGCCGCGAGCAGTACTTC; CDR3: CASSRTRQGREQYF
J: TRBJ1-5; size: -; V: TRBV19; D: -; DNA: TGTGCCAGTAGTATGCGGAGCCAAGTGGGGGTGGACAGATATAGCAATCAGCCCCAGCATTTT; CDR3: CASSMRSQVGVDRYSNQPQHF
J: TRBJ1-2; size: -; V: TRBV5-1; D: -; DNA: TGCGCCAGCAGCATCCCGGACAGAGACTATGGCTACACCTTC; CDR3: CASSIPDRDYGYTF
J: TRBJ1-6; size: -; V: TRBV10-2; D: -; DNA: TGCGCCAGCAGTGATAGGGGGAATTCACCCCTCCACTTT; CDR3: CASSDRGNSPLHF
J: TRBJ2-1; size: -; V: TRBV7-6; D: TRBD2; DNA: TGTGCCAGCAGCCCCTCGAGCCCGCGGGGGATCGGCTACAATGAGCAGTTCTTC; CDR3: CASSPSSPRGIGYNEQFF
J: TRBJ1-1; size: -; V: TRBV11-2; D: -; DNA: TGTGCCAGCAGACCCCGGGGGGCGGACACTGAAGCTTTCTTT; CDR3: CASRPRGADTEAFF
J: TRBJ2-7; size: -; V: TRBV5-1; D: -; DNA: TGCGCCAGCAGTCCGGACAACTCCTACGAGCAGTACTTC; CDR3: CASSPDNSYEQYF
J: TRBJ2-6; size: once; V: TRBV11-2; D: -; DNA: TGTGCCAGCAGCTTAGGACGGAGCCCCAACGTCCTGACTTTC; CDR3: CASSLGRSPNVLTF
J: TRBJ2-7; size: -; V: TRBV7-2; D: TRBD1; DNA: TGTGCCAGCAGCCCGGACAGGGGGGTTCCGACTATCCGGGAGCAGTACTTC; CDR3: CASSPDRGVPTIREQYF
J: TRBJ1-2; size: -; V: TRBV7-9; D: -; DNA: TGTGCCAGCAGCTTAGAGGTGGGCAGGGGCCCAAGTTATGGCTACACCTTC; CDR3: CASSLEVGRGPSYGYTF
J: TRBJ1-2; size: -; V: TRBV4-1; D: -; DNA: TGCGCCAGCAGCCAAGTACAGGGAGTCTCCTCTTATGGCTACACCTTC; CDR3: CASSQVQGVSSYGYTF
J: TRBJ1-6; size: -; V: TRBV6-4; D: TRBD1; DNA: TGTGCCAGCAGGGAACAGACAGGGGGGAATTCACCCCTCCACTTT; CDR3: CASREQTGGNSPLHF
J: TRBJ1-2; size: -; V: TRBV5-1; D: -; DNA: TGCGCCAGCAGCTTGGCCTTGGCAGACTATGGCTACACCTTC; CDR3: CASSLALADYGYTF
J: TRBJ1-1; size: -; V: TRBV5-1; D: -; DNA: TGCGCCAGCAGCTTGTCGGGGGGCTATACTGAAGCTTTCTTT; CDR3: CASSLSGGYTEAFF